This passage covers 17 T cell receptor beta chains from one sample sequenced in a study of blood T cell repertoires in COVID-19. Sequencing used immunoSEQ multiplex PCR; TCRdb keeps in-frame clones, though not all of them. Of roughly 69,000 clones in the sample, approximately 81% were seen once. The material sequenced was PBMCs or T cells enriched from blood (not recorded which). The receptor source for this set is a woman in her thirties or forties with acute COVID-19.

The CDR3 region has the DNA TGTGCCAGCAGCGTAGTGAGCGCAACCTACGAGCAGTACTTC. Amino acids: CASSVVSATYEQYF. The chain combines TRBV9 with TRBJ2-7; D uncertain. The V end lost 0 bases, the J end lost 2 bases, and 9 bases lay between the germline ends. CDR1 and CDR2 from the germline V gene are SGDLS and YYNGEE. The CDR3 contains 14 residues.

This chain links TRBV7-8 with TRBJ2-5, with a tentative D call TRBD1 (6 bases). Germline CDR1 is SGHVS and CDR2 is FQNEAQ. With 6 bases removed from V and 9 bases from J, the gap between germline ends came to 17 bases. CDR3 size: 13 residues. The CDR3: CASSSDRTRPQYF. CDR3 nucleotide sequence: TGTGCCAGCAGTTCCGACAGGACTCGGCCCCAGTACTTC.

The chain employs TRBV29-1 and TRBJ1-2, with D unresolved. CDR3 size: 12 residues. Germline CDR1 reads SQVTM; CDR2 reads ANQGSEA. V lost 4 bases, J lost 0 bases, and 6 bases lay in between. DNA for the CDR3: TGCAGCGTTGCAAGAGCTAACTATGGCTACACCTTC. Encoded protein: CSVARANYGYTF.

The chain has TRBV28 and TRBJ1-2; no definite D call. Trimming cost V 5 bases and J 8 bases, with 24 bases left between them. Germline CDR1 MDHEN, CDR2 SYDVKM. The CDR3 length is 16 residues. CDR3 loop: CASSPFRGSGFGGYTF. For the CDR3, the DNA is TGTGCCAGCAGTCCCTTTAGAGGATCTGGATTTGGGGGCTACACCTTC.

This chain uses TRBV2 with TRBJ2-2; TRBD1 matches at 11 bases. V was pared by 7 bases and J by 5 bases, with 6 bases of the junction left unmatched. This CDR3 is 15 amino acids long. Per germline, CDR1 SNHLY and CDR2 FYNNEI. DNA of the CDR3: TGTGCCAGCAATTCGGACAGGGGGCGGACCGGGGAGCTGTTTTTT. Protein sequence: CASNSDRGRTGELFF.

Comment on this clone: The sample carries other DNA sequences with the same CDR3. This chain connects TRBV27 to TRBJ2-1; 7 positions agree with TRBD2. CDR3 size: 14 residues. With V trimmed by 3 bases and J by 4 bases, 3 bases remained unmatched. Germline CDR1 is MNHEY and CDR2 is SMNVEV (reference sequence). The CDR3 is CASSFPGGYNEQFF. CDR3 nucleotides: TGTGCCAGCAGTTTCCCGGGAGGATACAATGAGCAGTTCTTC.

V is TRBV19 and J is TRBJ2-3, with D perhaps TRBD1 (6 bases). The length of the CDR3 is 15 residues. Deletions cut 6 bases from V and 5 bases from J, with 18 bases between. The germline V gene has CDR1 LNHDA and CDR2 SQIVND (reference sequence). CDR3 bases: TGTGCCAGTAGGGTCGGGGCAGGGGATGGAGATACGCAGTATTTT. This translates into CASRVGAGDGDTQYF. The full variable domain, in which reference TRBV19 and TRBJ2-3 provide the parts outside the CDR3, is DGGITQSPKYLFRKEGQNVTLSCEQNLNHDAMYWYRQDPGQGLRLIYYSQIVNDFQKGDIAEGYSVSREKKESFPLTVTSAQKNPTAFYLCASRVGAGDGDTQYFGPGTRLTVL.

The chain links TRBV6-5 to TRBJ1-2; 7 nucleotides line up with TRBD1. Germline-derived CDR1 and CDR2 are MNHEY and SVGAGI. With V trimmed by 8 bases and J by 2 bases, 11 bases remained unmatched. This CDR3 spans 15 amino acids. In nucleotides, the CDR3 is TGTGCCAGCGCTCCGGCGGCAGGGGGGAACTATGGCTACACCTTC. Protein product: CASAPAAGGNYGYTF.

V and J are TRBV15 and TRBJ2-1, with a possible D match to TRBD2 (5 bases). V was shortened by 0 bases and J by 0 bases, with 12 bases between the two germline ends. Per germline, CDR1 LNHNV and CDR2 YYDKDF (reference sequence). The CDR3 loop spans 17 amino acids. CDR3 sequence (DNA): TGTGCCACCAGCAGAGACCCGGGGTCCAGCTCCTACAATGAGCAGTTCTTC. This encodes CATSRDPGSSSYNEQFF. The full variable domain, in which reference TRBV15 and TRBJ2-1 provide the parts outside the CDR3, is DAMVIQNPRYQVTQFGKPVTLSCSQTLNHNVMYWYQQKSSQAPKLLFHYYDKDFNNEADTPDNFQSRRPNTSFCFLDIRSPGLGDTAMYLCATSRDPGSSSYNEQFFGPGTRLTVL.

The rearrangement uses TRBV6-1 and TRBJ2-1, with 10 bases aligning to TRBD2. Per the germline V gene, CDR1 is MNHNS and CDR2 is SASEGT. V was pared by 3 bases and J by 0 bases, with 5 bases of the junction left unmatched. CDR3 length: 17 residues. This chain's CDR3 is CASSETSGFSSYNEQFF. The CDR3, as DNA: TGTGCCAGCAGTGAGACTAGCGGGTTTAGCTCCTACAATGAGCAGTTCTTC.

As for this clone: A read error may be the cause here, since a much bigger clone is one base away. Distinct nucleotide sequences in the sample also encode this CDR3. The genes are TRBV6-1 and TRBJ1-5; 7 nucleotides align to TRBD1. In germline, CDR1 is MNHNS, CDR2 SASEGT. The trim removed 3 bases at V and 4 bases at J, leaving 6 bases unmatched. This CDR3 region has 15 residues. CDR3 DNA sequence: TGTGCCAGCAGTGAGGCGGGACAGCAGAATCAGCCCCAGCATTTT. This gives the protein CASSEAGQQNQPQHF.

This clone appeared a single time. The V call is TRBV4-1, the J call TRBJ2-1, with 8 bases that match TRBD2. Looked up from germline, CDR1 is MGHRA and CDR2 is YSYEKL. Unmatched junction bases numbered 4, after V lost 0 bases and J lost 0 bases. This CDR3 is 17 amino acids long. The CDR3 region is CASSQDQRGHSYNEQFF. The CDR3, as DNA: TGCGCCAGCAGCCAAGACCAGCGGGGGCACTCCTACAATGAGCAGTTCTTC.

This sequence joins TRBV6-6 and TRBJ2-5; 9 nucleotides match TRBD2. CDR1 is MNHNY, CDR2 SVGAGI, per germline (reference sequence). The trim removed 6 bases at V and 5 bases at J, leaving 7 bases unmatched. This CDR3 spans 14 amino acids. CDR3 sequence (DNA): TGTGCCAGCAGCCGCGGGGGGGCCGTGGAGACCCAGTACTTC. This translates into CASSRGGAVETQYF.

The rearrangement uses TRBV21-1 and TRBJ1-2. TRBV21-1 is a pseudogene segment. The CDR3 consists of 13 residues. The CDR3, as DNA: TGTGCCAGCCGATTATCAGAGGTCTATGGCTACACCTTC. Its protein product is CASRLSEVYGYTF.

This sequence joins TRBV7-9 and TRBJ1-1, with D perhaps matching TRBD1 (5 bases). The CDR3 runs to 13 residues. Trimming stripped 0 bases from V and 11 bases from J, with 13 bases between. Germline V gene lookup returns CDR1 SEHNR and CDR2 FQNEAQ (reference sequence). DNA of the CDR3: TGTGCCAGCAGCTTAGCGTGGGGGGAATTTGCTTTCTTT. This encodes CASSLAWGEFAFF.

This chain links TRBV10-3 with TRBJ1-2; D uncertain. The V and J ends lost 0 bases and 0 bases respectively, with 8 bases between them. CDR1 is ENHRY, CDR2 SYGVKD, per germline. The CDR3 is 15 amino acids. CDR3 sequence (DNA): TGTGCCATCAGTGAGTCCCCAGAAGCTAACTATGGCTACACCTTC. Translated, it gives CAISESPEANYGYTF.

CDR3 coding DNA: TGTGCCAGCAGACGACAGGGTCCGGTATCTGGAAACACCATATATTTT. Translating it yields CASRRQGPVSGNTIYF. The V and J genes are TRBV2 and TRBJ1-3; TRBD1 matches 7 bases. CDR3 length: 16 amino acids. Germline V gives CDR1 SNHLY, CDR2 FYNNEI. The V gene end was trimmed by 6 bases and the J gene end by 1 base; junction bases not matched to a gene: 9.